These T cell receptor beta chains were read from a single sample in a study of memory CD4+ T cells and cytomegalovirus serostatus. The repertoire was sequenced with immunoSEQ multiplex PCR; TCRdb's copy has only in-frame clones and lacks some. The profile shows about 59,000 clones, around 80% of them singletons. The specimen was memory CD4+ T cells from blood. The receptor set was obtained from an adult in good health and CMV-seronegative. CDR3s include the opening cysteine and the closing phenylalanine or tryptophan. The order of the fields is V gene, D gene, clone size, J gene, CDR3 DNA, CDR3 protein. The D gene is left open where the match is weak. Expanded clones get a size class; other rows say once, few or many, or leave the size out.

TRBV29-1	TRBD1	NA	TRBJ2-5	TGCAGCGTCGGCGGACAGGGCAGAGGGTTGAGCCAGTACTTC	CSVGGQGRGLSQYF
TRBV5-4	NA	NA	TRBJ1-1	TGTGCCAGCAGCTTGGAGCGTTCGGGTAGGACTGAAGCTTTCTTT	CASSLERSGRTEAFF
TRBV5-1	NA	NA	TRBJ1-6	TGCGCCAGCAACATGGGTCCGCGGGGGTCACCCCTCCACTTT	CASNMGPRGSPLHF
TRBV19	TRBD1	NA	TRBJ1-3	TGTGCCAGTAGGACGGACAGGGCTGGAAACACCATATATTTT	CASRTDRAGNTIYF
TRBV30	TRBD1	once	TRBJ1-1	TGTGCCTGGAGTGTACGCGGCAGGGGGGCTGAAGCTTTCTTT	CAWSVRGRGAEAFF
TRBV7-2	TRBD1	NA	TRBJ1-3	TGTGCCAGCAGCAGACAGGGGAAGGGAAACACCATATATTTT	CASSRQGKGNTIYF
TRBV5-6	NA	NA	TRBJ1-3	TGTGCCAGCAGCTTGGGGTTAAAGCGGAACTCTGGAAACACCATATATTTT	CASSLGLKRNSGNTIYF
TRBV9	TRBD2	NA	TRBJ2-3	TGTGCCAGCAGCGTTCGAGCGGGAGGATCAGATACGCAGTATTTT	CASSVRAGGSDTQYF
TRBV7-8	NA	few	TRBJ1-1	TGTGCCAGCAGCCCTAGGGAAGGGAACACTGAAGCTTTCTTT	CASSPREGNTEAFF
TRBV7-3	TRBD2	NA	TRBJ2-5	TGTGCCAGCGCTATGGGGACTAGGGAGACCCAGTACTTC	CASAMGTRETQYF
TRBV10-3	TRBD1	NA	TRBJ1-3	TGTGCCATCAGTGACGACAGGGTTTCATCCCATTCCTCTGGAAACACCATATATTTT	CAISDDRVSSHSSGNTIYF
TRBV11-1	NA	NA	TRBJ2-7	TGTGCCAGCAGCTCCTTGGGGACGGTCGCGCAGTACTTC	CASSSLGTVAQYF
TRBV29-1	TRBD2	few	TRBJ2-3	TGCAGCGTTGTCCCTTTAGCGGGAGAACGAGATACGCAGTATTTT	CSVVPLAGERDTQYF
TRBV30	NA	NA	TRBJ2-5	TGTGCCTGGTGCTCTTGGTCGGGGGAGACCCAGTACTTC	CAWCSWSGETQYF
TRBV7-9	NA	NA	TRBJ1-1	TGTGCCAGCAGCCGACAGATGAACACTGAAGCTTTCTTT	CASSRQMNTEAFF
TRBV7-2	NA	NA	TRBJ1-6	TGTGCCAGCAGCTTAGATGCTTCGGGGCTTATCCTCCACTTT	CASSLDASGLILHF
TRBV5-1	TRBD2	NA	TRBJ2-2	TGCGCCAGCAGCTACGTAGCGGGAGAGACCGGGGAGCTGTTTTTT	CASSYVAGETGELFF
TRBV5-6	TRBD1	NA	TRBJ2-2	TGTGCCAGCAGCTTGGTTGGCCGGCAGGGGGCTCTTAGGACCGGGGAGCTGTTTTTT	CASSLVGRQGALRTGELFF
TRBV5-5	NA	NA	TRBJ2-7	TGTGCCAGCAGCTTCCGAGTTCTTAGCTCCTACGAGCAGTACTTC	CASSFRVLSSYEQYF
TRBV9	NA	NA	TRBJ1-3	TGTGCCAGCAGTCGTCTTGATGTGCGGGTCTCTGGAAACACCATATATTTT	CASSRLDVRVSGNTIYF
TRBV15	NA	NA	TRBJ2-5	TGTGCCACCAGCACCGGGCCCGCTGACACCAAAGAGACCCAGTACTTC	CATSTGPADTKETQYF
TRBV28	TRBD1	NA	TRBJ1-4	TGTGCCAGCAGTATACCGACAGGGGGCCATGAAAAACTGTTTTTT	CASSIPTGGHEKLFF
TRBV6-1	TRBD1	NA	TRBJ1-5	TGTGCCAGCAGTTTAGGACAGGGGCGCGCTCAGCCCCAGCATTTT	CASSLGQGRAQPQHF
TRBV7-2	TRBD1	NA	TRBJ2-3	TGTGCCAGCAGCTTAGAGGGAGACAGGGGGCGCGGAGATACGCAGTATTTT	CASSLEGDRGRGDTQYF
TRBV2	NA	once	TRBJ1-1	TGTGCCAGCAGTGGAGAGGGGACGAACACTGAAGCTTTCTTT	CASSGEGTNTEAFF
TRBV4-3	NA	few	TRBJ1-4	TGCGCCAGCAGCCAAGTGCAGGGGTATAGTGAAAAACTGTTTTTT	CASSQVQGYSEKLFF
TRBV30	NA	NA	TRBJ1-5	TGTGCCTGGAGAAGAGGGAGAGGCGGGCGCAATCAGCCCCAGCATTTT	CAWRRGRGGRNQPQHF
TRBV18	NA	NA	TRBJ2-5	TGTGCCAGCTCACCCGAGACGGAGACCCAGTACTTC	CASSPETETQYF
TRBV5-1	TRBD1	NA	TRBJ2-5	TGCGCCAGCAGCCTCGATGGACAGGGGTCGGAGACCCAGTACTTC	CASSLDGQGSETQYF
TRBV7-2	NA	NA	TRBJ1-4	TGTGCCAGCAGCTCCGGAGGGGGAGAAAAACTGTTTTTT	CASSSGGGEKLFF
TRBV6-5	NA	NA	TRBJ2-1	TGTGCCAGCAGTTACTCGCTCGGGAATGAGCAGTTCTTC	CASSYSLGNEQFF
TRBV19	TRBD2	NA	TRBJ2-3	TGTGCCAGTATCCCAAGAGGAGCGGGAGTGTCAGATACGCAGTATTTT	CASIPRGAGVSDTQYF
TRBV7-2	NA	NA	TRBJ2-6	TGTGCCAGCACCCAGGGGGGTGTAGGCTCCTCTGGGGCCAACGTCCTGACTTTC	CASTQGGVGSSGANVLTF
TRBV10-3	NA	NA	TRBJ2-3	TGTGCCATCAGGAACCAGCTAACTAGCACAGATACGCAGTATTTT	CAIRNQLTSTDTQYF
TRBV6-5	TRBD1	few	TRBJ1-2	TGTGCCAGCAGGACTAGGACAGGGGCGGGCTACACCTTC	CASRTRTGAGYTF
TRBV30	NA	NA	TRBJ1-3	TGTGCCTGGAGTGCCAGTACCTCTGGAAACACCATATATTTT	CAWSASTSGNTIYF
TRBV4-2	TRBD2	NA	TRBJ2-1	TGTGCCAGCAGCCAAGCGGGGGCGGGAGGTTCCGACTACAATGAGCAGTTCTTC	CASSQAGAGGSDYNEQFF
TRBV7-9	NA	NA	TRBJ1-2	TGTGCCAGCAGCGAGATGGGGGGTCCTAACTATGGCTACACCTTC	CASSEMGGPNYGYTF
TRBV4-2	NA	NA	TRBJ1-5	TGTGCCAGCAGCCAAGCTCAGGGGCAACAGCCCCAGCATTTT	CASSQAQGQQPQHF
TRBV30	TRBD2	few	TRBJ2-1	TGTGCCTGGAGTTTGCGGGGGGGCTCCTACAATGAGCAGTTCTTC	CAWSLRGGSYNEQFF